This T cell receptor (beta chain) comes out of a study of T cell repertoires in aging, cancer and after chemotherapy. For the study at large: Chronic lymphocytic leukemia patients on fludarabine- or bendamustine-based regimens gave paired samples before and after chemotherapy. Findings and limits, study-wide: Thymic emigration or peripheral T cell expansion may be impaired by lymphoid organ infiltration in hematological cancer.

TRB rearrangements spanning V, D and J were amplified using mixed TRB-A/B primers. TCRdb ran MiXCR on the multiplex PCR reads and lists one entry per CDR3 protein. The sample holds 7,000 or so distinct CDR3 sequences, 25% to 30% seen once. Peripheral blood genomic DNA, not sorted cells or RNA, was the template. The V end lost 1 base, the J end lost 2 bases, and 15 bases lay between the germline ends. This CDR3 is built from 16 residues. Germline-derived CDR1 and CDR2 are SGHDT and YYEEEE. In the case of this clonotype: Its antigen remains unidentified.

The sequence was collected from a human donor with a blood cancer. The donor label of this sample is uncertain. Sequencing was done on a sample of blood. The chain recombines TRBV5-6 with TRBJ2-5, with D perhaps matching TRBD2 (5 bases). The CDR3 nucleotides are TGTGCCAGCAGCTTGATTGGCGGAGGAGGACAAGAGACCCAGTACTTC. It translates to CASSLIGGGGQETQYF.